This T cell receptor (beta chain) came from a study of breast tumors, draining lymph nodes, adjacent tissues. Findings and limits, study-wide: Compared with basal-like, luminal-like tumors shared significantly more repertoire with nontumor tissue. Tumor repertoires ranked between lymph nodes and nontumor tissue in diversity, with V and J gene preferences. Data fit most tumor T cells coming from lymph node, expanding in tumor.

MiXCR, run by TCRdb on the multiplex PCR reads, gives a single entry per CDR3 protein. Among around 66,000 distinct CDR3 sequences listed, around two fifths were seen once. Notes on this clonotype: Antigen unknown. The junction differs from germline at one of its ends, possibly a read error.

Sequenced input: breast tumor tissue. This clonotype was sampled from a female donor with breast cancer. Some clones in this sample may be carry-over from other donors' samples.

CDR3 sequence: CASGQDWENAYNEQFF. The DNA for the CDR3 is TGTGCCAGCGGCCAAGATTGGGAGAACGCCTACAATGAGCAGTTCTTC. The chain recombines TRBV4-2 with TRBJ2-1; D is possibly TRBD2 (5 bases). The germline gives CDR1 LGHNA, CDR2 YNFKEQ. The CDR3 has 16 residues.